This T cell receptor beta chain was recorded in a study of blood T cell repertoires in COVID-19. V lost 5 bases and J lost 4; bases outside the gene matches: 11. CDR1 SGHRS and CDR2 YFSETQ come from the germline V gene. The CDR3 totals 15 residues. Assay used: immunoSEQ multiplex PCR; TCRdb lists only in-frame clones, some missing. This table has 180,000 or so clones, 86% appearing once. This receptor was obtained from a woman aged 25 to 45 who had recovered from COVID-19. V and J are TRBV5-1 and TRBJ2-5; 7 positions match TRBD1. Sequencing was carried out using PBMCs or T cells enriched from blood (not recorded which). CDR3 bases: TGCGCCAGCAGGCGTTCGACAGGGCGGTTAGAGACCCAGTACTTC. It is translated as CASRRSTGRLETQYF.